The 6 T cell receptor beta chains below come from one sample, sequenced in a study of T-cell reconstitution after alpha-beta-depleted transplantation in children. Unique molecular identifiers were used in preparing the TCRbeta library. TCRdb analysed the PCR reads with MiXCR anew, one entry per CDR3 protein. The top ten clones hold approximately 2.3% of a sample with approximately 340,000 distinct CDR3 sequences, 10% of them seen once. The material was PBMCs from the stem cell graft donor, obtained from the stem cell graft. These receptors came from a human donor who donated a stem cell graft to a child with acute lymphoblastic leukemia.

This clonotype was seen more than once but under ten times. The chain joins TRBV29-1 to TRBJ2-7, with 7 bases aligning to TRBD1. Trimming at V came to 4 bases and at J to 3 bases, leaving 6 bases not matched to a gene. The length of the CDR3 is 13 residues. Germline CDR1 and CDR2: SQVTM and ANQGSEA. Written as DNA, the CDR3 is TGCAGCGTTGTGATAGGGGGCGACTACGAGCAGTACTTC. Translating it yields CSVVIGGDYEQYF.

The chain links TRBV4-2 to TRBJ2-7, with TRBD2 as a possible D gene (5 bases). Trimming pared 4 bases from V and 5 bases from J, leaving 18 bases between. CDR3 size: 15 residues. The germline gives CDR1 LGHNA, CDR2 YNFKEQ. CDR3 sequence (DNA): TGTGCCAGCAGCCCCGGGGTCCTCTTAGGAGACGAGCAGTACTTC. Protein sequence: CASSPGVLLGDEQYF.

Comment on this clonotype: Lacking the conserved final phenylalanine or tryptophan, this CDR3 likely reflects a read error. This chain uses TRBV5-5 with TRBJ2-7, with D tentatively TRBD1 (5 bases). Trimming took off 0 bases at V and 3 bases at J, with 10 bases between the two ends. This CDR3 comprises 14 residues. The germline V gene has CDR1 SGHKS and CDR2 YYEKEE (reference sequence). CDR3 nucleotides: TGTGCCAGCAGCTTGGATGCAGGGTTCTACGAGCAGTACTCC. Residues: CASSLDAGFYEQYS.

This clonotype was detected a few times. CDR3 DNA sequence: TGTGCCAGCAGCGTAGGAATTAGCAGCGCAGAGACCCAGTACTTC. Amino acid sequence: CASSVGISSAETQYF. The chain combines TRBV9 with TRBJ2-5, with no clear D. The CDR3 totals 15 residues. Germline V gene sequence: CDR1 SGDLS, CDR2 YYNGEE. Trimming shortened V by 0 bases and J by 4 bases, and 13 bases separated the two germline ends. The full variable domain, rest sourced from reference TRBV9 and TRBJ2-5, is DSGVTQTPKHLITATGQRVTLRCSPRSGDLSVYWYQQSLDQGLQFLIQYYNGEERAKGNILERFSAQQFPDLHSELNLSSLELGDSALYFCASSVGISSAETQYFGPGTRLLVL.

This clonotype was picked up many times. The gene calls are TRBV25-1 and TRBJ1-2, with TRBD1 as a possible D gene (5 bases). Germline values: CDR1 MGHDK, CDR2 SYGVNS. The length of the CDR3 is 13 residues. V was cut by 4 bases and J by 4 bases, with 10 bases left in between. CDR3 protein: CASSGTFGYGYTF. CDR3 in DNA: TGTGCCAGCAGTGGGACATTCGGCTATGGCTACACCTTC.

This clonotype was counted between two and nine times. The chain employs TRBV12-3 or TRBV12-4 and TRBJ2-3, with 10 positions matching TRBD1. V shed 1 base, J shed 6 bases, and the junction held 10 bases outside the gene matches. This CDR3 region has 17 residues. The CDR3 sequence: CASSLGLGGQGLDTQYF. DNA of the CDR3: TGTGCCAGCAGTTTAGGTTTGGGGGGACAGGGGCTCGATACGCAGTATTTT.